Reported below is one T cell receptor beta chain. This clone appeared a single time. The target of this receptor is not known. Nothing much larger sits one base from this clone, and base qualities are not available. TCRbeta CDR3 regions were amplified from genomic DNA using the immunoSEQ Assay, a bias-controlled multiplex PCR. The source study handled its data this way. The number of nucleated cells in each sample was estimated by amplification of reference gene primers within the assay. To quantify the absolute abundance of each unique TCRbeta CDR3 rearrangement, sequence reads were collapsed and filtered. For each sample, productive Simpson clonality was calculated as the square root of Simpson's diversity index over productive rearrangements. The table was pulled from immuneACCESS by TCRdb, which kept in-frame rearrangements only. Such tables lose some clones; where checked, under half of the loss comes from unresolved V genes, and the rest has no known cause. The DNA gave D and trimming, while V, J and clone size come from that table. Present in this sample are around 400,000 clones, roughly nine tenths of which were seen just once. The top ten clones comprise more than 0.85% of the sample.

Participants in the prospective study were enrolled through a virtual design, were aged about 18 to 100 years, and lived in about 25 United States geographic areas. In the prospective study, participants were assigned to cohorts based on the clinical history participants reported in a screening survey and a study questionnaire. A participant counted as exposed if, within 2 weeks of entering the study, that participant had been in contact with someone who had a PCR-confirmed or clinician-diagnosed COVID-19 case. In the prospective study, whole blood, serum and a nasopharyngeal or oropharyngeal swab were collected from each participant by mobile phlebotomists. Over a roughly 2-month period, participants in the prospective study had the option of providing additional blood draws and questionnaires. Before DNA extraction, prospective study blood samples were shipped either frozen or at room temperature.

The data derive from a study of blood T cell repertoires in COVID-19 (dated by TCRdb to between 2020 and 2021). Some background on the complete study: Samples from collaborators originated in the United States, Italy and Spain and spanned both the acute and convalescent phases of COVID-19. The material from the prospective study consisted of cDNA or gDNA derived from T cells, B-cell-depleted T cells, or PBMCs. The dataset comprised deeply sampled blood TCRbeta repertoires from subjects exposed to, actively infected with, or recovered from COVID-19. The repertoires were released in a freely available public database intended as a resource for research on the immune response to SARS-CoV-2. Samples were obtained from the ongoing ImmuneRACE study (first 160 participants) and from over 1,000 subjects provided by 6 global collaborators. Sample metadata almost always included a de-identified subject ID, COVID-19 status, age in years and sex. Where available, HLA class I and class II types were obtained from metadata supplied by the sample provider rather than from assay-based typing. Points the paper makes about the study in general: Clinical and demographic metadata were provided uncurated, with the amount varying by source and participant.

The TCR originated in a woman between 35 and 50 years old who had been exposed to COVID-19. Material for sequencing was PBMCs or T cells enriched from blood (not recorded which).

The DNA reads as follows: TGTGCCAGCAGTCGTCGGTATCAGCCCCAGCATTTT. Its protein product is CASSRRYQPQHF. The V and J segments used are TRBV2 and TRBJ1-5, with the D gene not confidently named. Inclusive of the bounding cysteine and phenylalanine, the CDR3 is 12 residues long. The CDR3 DNA has 36 bases and is translated from base 1. The CDR1 and CDR2 encoded by the germline V gene are SNHLY and FYNNEI. V gives up 5 bases and J gives up 5 bases, and the segment between their germline ends measures 7 bases.